The next 10 T cell receptor beta chains were all read from a single sample in a study of blood T cell repertoires in COVID-19. Profiled with immunoSEQ multiplex PCR; TCRdb holds only in-frame clones, not every one. The sample contains more than 150,000 clones, roughly 82% of which appear only once. The sample comprised peripheral blood. Receptors were obtained from a woman aged 25 to 45 with acute or convalescent COVID-19.

V gene TRBV10-1 combines with J gene TRBJ2-1; D might be TRBD1 (6 bases). The CDR3 consists of 16 residues. The germline V gene has CDR1 WNHNN and CDR2 SYGVQD (reference sequence). Trimming left V 5 bases short and J 8 bases short, with 22 bases between. Here the CDR3 DNA reads TGCGCCAGCAGTTCCCGTTTAGGCCGAGGGGGTGATGAGCAGTTCTTC. This encodes CASSSRLGRGGDEQFF.

A word on this clone: In the same sample, other DNA sequences code for this CDR3. The J gene is TRBJ2-7, the V gene TRBV19, with TRBD1 identical over 10 bases. Germline loops: CDR1 LNHDA, CDR2 SQIVND (reference sequence). This CDR3 spans 14 amino acids. J was trimmed by 1 base and V by 8 bases; bases with no gene match: 5. The CDR3 region has the DNA TGTGCCAGTCGTTTGGGACAGGGGTCCTACGAGCAGTACTTC. This codes for CASRLGQGSYEQYF.

The V call is TRBV18, the J call TRBJ1-4; D gene unclear. The CDR3 spans 13 residues. Trimming took 3 bases from V and 8 from J, leaving 10 bases between them. CDR1 and CDR2 from the germline V gene are KGHSH and LQKENI. The CDR3 DNA follows: TGTGCCAGCTCACCTACCGCAGGAGAAAAACTGTTTTTT. Protein sequence: CASSPTAGEKLFF.

The chain couples TRBV7-9 to TRBJ1-2, with 7 bases aligning to TRBD1. The ends lost 5 bases at V and 2 bases at J; junction bases unmatched: 11. The length of the CDR3 is 16 residues. CDR1 and CDR2 (germline): SEHNR, FQNEAQ (reference sequence). The CDR3 spells CASSTPIRTGNYGYTF. CDR3 sequence (DNA): TGTGCCAGCAGCACACCGATCAGGACAGGCAACTATGGCTACACCTTC.

The V gene is TRBV10-1, the J gene TRBJ1-3, with D possibly being TRBD1 (5 bases). The CDR3 length is 14 residues. CDR1 is WNHNN and CDR2 is SYGVQD in the germline V gene (reference sequence). Trimming pared 9 bases from V and 2 bases from J, leaving 14 bases between. The DNA for the CDR3 is TGCGCCAGAGGGCGGGGGATGGCTGGAAACACCATATATTTT. Amino acids: CARGRGMAGNTIYF.

The CDR3 DNA follows: TGTGCCAGCAGTTGGAGTAGCAATCAGCCCCAGCATTTT. Protein sequence: CASSWSSNQPQHF. The chain uses TRBV28 and TRBJ1-5; D uncertain. The CDR3 has 13 amino acids. Germline values: CDR1 MDHEN, CDR2 SYDVKM. V was cut by 4 bases and J by 0 bases, with 4 bases left in between.

This clone has a handful of counts. The chain recombines TRBV14 with TRBJ2-1; no clear D gene. The germline V gene has CDR1 SGHDN and CDR2 FVKESK. The germline V and J ends were trimmed by 0 bases and 6 bases, with 9 bases remaining between them. The length of the CDR3 is 14 residues. The CDR3 loop is CASSQDLSFNEQFF. DNA for the CDR3: TGTGCCAGCAGCCAAGATCTTAGTTTCAATGAGCAGTTCTTC. The entire variable domain, with the rest obtained from reference TRBV14 and TRBJ2-1, is as follows: EAGVTQFPSHSVIEKGQTVTLRCDPISGHDNLYWYRRVMGKEIKFLLHFVKESKQDESGMPNNRFLAERTGGTYSTLKVQPAELEDSGVYFCASSQDLSFNEQFFGPGTRLTVL.

A few counts support this clone. Other DNA sequences from this sample encode an identical CDR3 as well. This chain links TRBV5-4 with TRBJ1-2; 7 bases line up with TRBD1. Germline trimming cut 4 bases from V and 5 bases from J; bases unmatched to any gene: 2. The V gene's germline CDR1 is SGHNT and CDR2 YYREEE (reference sequence). The CDR3 is 12 residues long. DNA of the CDR3: TGTGCCAGCAGCCTGACAGGGTATGGCTACACCTTC. Translating it yields CASSLTGYGYTF.

CDR3 amino acids: CATGGELFF. CDR3 bases: TGTGCCACCGGGGGGGAGCTGTTTTTT. The chain uses TRBV7-9 and TRBJ2-2; D is ambiguous. The germline V gene has CDR1 SEHNR and CDR2 FQNEAQ (reference sequence). The V and J ends lost 10 bases and 8 bases respectively, with 5 bases between them. This CDR3 has 9 amino acids.

This chain links TRBV7-2 with TRBJ1-2; D remains ambiguous. The CDR3 covers 14 residues. Trimming removed 5 bases at V and 7 bases at J, with 17 bases between. Germline-derived CDR1 and CDR2 are SGHTA and FQGNSA. CDR3 bases: TGTGCCAGCAGCCCTACGAGAGTCAACAGTGGCTACACCTTC. It codes for CASSPTRVNSGYTF.